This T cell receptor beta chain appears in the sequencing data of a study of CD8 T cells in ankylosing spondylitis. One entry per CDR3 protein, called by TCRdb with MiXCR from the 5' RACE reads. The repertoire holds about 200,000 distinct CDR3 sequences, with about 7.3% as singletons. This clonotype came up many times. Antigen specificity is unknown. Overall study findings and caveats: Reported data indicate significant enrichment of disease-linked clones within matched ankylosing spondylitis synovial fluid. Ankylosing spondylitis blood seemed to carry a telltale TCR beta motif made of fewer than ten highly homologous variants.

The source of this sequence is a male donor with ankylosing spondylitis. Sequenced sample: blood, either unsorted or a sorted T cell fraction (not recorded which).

The CDR3 loop is CASSALGGTEAFF. CDR3 in DNA: TGTGCCAGCAGCGCCCTAGGGGGGACTGAAGCTTTCTTT. The chain is built from TRBV9 and TRBJ1-1, with D possibly TRBD1 on 6 matching bases. Germline lookup yields CDR1 SGDLS and CDR2 YYNGEE. V lost 3 bases, J lost 5 bases, and 11 bases lay in between. The CDR3 is 13 amino acids. The whole variable domain, filled in from reference TRBV9 and TRBJ1-1, reads DSGVTQTPKHLITATGQRVTLRCSPRSGDLSVYWYQQSLDQGLQFLIQYYNGEERAKGNILERFSAQQFPDLHSELNLSSLELGDSALYFCASSALGGTEAFFGQGTRLTVV.